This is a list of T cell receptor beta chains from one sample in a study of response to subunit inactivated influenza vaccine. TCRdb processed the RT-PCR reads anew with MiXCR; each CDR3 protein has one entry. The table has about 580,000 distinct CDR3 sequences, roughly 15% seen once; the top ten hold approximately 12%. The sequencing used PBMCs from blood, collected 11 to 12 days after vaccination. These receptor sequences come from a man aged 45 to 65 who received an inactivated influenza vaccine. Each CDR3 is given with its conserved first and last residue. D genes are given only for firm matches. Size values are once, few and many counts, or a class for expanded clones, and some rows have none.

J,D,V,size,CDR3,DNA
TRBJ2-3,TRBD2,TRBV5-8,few,CASSQTSGGLADTQYF,TGTGCCAGCAGCCAGACTAGCGGGGGGCTCGCAGATACGCAGTATTTT
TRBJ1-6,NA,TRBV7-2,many,CASSSRPGGKSPLHF,TGTGCCAGCAGCTCCCGTCCCGGTGGGAAATCACCCCTCCACTTT
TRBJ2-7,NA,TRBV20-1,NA,CSARDFGAGEQYF,TGCAGTGCTAGAGATTTCGGGGCTGGCGAGCAGTACTTC
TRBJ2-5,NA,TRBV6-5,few,CASGAGQETQYF,TGTGCCAGCGGAGCGGGCCAAGAGACCCAGTACTTC
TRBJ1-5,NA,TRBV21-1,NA,CASSKLRDSRIQPQHF,TGTGCCAGCAGCAAACTCCGGGACAGCCGGATTCAGCCCCAGCATTTT
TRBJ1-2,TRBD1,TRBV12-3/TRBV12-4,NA,CASSTRTGIGYTF,TGTGCCAGCAGTACCAGGACAGGGATCGGTTACACCTTC
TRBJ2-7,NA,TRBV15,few,CATSRAGYYEQYF,TGTGCCACCAGCAGAGCGGGGTACTACGAGCAGTACTTC
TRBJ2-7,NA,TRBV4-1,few,CASSHTQQIAYEQYF,TGCGCCAGCAGCCATACTCAGCAAATTGCCTACGAACAGTACTTC
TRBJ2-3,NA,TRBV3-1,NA,CASSQGQGIDTQYF,TGTGCCAGCAGCCAAGGCCAGGGGATAGATACGCAGTATTTT
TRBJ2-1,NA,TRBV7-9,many,CASSFAALYNEQFF,TGTGCCAGCAGCTTTGCGGCCCTATACAATGAGCAGTTCTTC
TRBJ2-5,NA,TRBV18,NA,CASSPPEQYGETQYF,TGTGCCAGCTCACCACCGGAACAGTACGGAGAGACCCAGTACTTC
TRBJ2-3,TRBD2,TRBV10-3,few,CAISESGGLAGAEDTQYF,TGTGCCATCAGTGAGTCGGGAGGACTAGCGGGAGCGGAGGATACGCAGTATTTT
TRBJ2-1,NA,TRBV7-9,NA,CASSLGLELGYNEQFF,TGTGCCAGCAGCTTAGGGTTGGAGCTTGGATACAATGAGCAGTTCTTC
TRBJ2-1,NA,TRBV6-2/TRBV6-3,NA,CASSYSIHSSEEQFF,TGTGCCAGCAGTTACTCGATCCACAGCTCGGAGGAGCAGTTCTTC
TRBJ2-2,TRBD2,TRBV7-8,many,CASSQLVGGESGELFF,TGTGCCAGCAGCCAGCTGGTGGGAGGGGAGTCCGGGGAGCTGTTTTTT
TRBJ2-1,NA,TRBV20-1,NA,CSARDGKGYYNEQFF,TGCAGTGCTAGAGATGGTAAGGGGTACTACAATGAGCAGTTCTTC
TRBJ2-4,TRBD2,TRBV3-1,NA,CASSHSGTSGSSTKNIQYF,TGTGCCAGCAGCCACTCCGGGACTAGCGGGAGCTCAACCAAAAACATTCAGTACTTC
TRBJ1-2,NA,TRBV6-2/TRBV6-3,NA,CASSYSAEGSYTF,TGTGCCAGCAGTTACTCCGCGGAAGGGAGCTACACCTTC
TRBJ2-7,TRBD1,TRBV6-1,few,CASGSTGASYEQYF,TGTGCCAGCGGGAGTACAGGGGCTTCCTACGAGCAGTACTTC
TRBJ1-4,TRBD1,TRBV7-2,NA,CASSRTTGFGEKLFF,TGTGCCAGCAGCCGAACGACAGGGTTCGGTGAAAAACTGTTTTTT
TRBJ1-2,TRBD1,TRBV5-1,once,CASSLEQGAQCGYTF,TGCGCCAGCAGCTTGGAACAGGGGGCGCAGTGTGGCTACACCTTC
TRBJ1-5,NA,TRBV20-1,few,CSARPGFSNQPQHF,TGCAGTGCTAGACCGGGATTTAGCAATCAGCCCCAGCATTTT
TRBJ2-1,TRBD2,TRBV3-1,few,CASSQGGLNGGLAGVRSNEQFF,TGTGCCAGCAGCCAAGGGGGACTAAACGGGGGACTAGCGGGAGTGAGGTCCAATGAGCAGTTCTTC
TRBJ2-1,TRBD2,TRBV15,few,CATSRQGGAIEQFF,TGTGCCACCAGCAGACAGGGAGGGGCAATTGAGCAGTTCTTC
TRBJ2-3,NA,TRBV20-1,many,CSAIGQAGTDTQYF,TGCAGTGCTATTGGTCAAGCCGGCACAGATACGCAGTATTTT
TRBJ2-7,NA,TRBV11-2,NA,CASSRPEPSPNHF,TGTGCCAGCAGCCGCCCGGAACCTAGCCCCAACCACTTC
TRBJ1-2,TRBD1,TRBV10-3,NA,CAISLDRSYGYTF,TGTGCCATCAGTTTGGACAGGAGCTATGGCTACACCTTC
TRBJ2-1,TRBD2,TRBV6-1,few,CASSKAGTSVNEQFF,TGTGCCAGCAGTAAGGCCGGGACTAGCGTCAATGAGCAGTTCTTC
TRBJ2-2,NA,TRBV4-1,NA,CASSQEAQHTGELFF,TGCGCCAGCAGCCAAGAGGCACAGCACACCGGGGAGCTGTTTTTT
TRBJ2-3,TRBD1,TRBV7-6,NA,CASSLGGQTDTQYF,TGTGCCAGCAGCTTAGGGGGACAGACAGATACGCAGTATTTT
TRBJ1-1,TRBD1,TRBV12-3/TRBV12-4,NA,CASSYHRGRDTEAFF,TGTGCCAGCAGTTACCACAGGGGCCGGGACACTGAAGCTTTCTTT
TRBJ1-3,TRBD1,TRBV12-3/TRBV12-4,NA,CASRTTGSSGNTIYF,TGTGCCAGCAGGACGACAGGGAGCTCTGGAAACACCATATATTTT
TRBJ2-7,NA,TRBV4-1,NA,CASSQEGYGGQYF,TGCGCCAGCAGCCAGGAGGGTTACGGAGGGCAGTACTTC
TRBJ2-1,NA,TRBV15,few,CATSRDMGDEQFF,TGTGCCACCAGCAGAGATATGGGTGATGAGCAGTTCTTC
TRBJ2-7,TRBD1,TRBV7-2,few,CASSLARQGHYEQYF,TGTGCCAGCAGCTTAGCCCGACAGGGGCACTACGAGCAGTACTTC
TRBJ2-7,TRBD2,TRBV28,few,CASRTSHYEQYF,TGTGCCAGCAGGACTAGCCACTACGAGCAGTACTTC
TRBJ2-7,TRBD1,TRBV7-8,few,CASSPFTGTAFYEQYF,TGTGCCAGCAGCCCCTTCACCGGGACAGCGTTCTACGAGCAGTACTTC
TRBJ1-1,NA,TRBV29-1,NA,CSVRRANTEAFF,TGCAGCGTTCGTCGCGCCAACACTGAAGCTTTCTTT
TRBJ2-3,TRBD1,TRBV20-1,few,CSAPRGRGTGSTDTQYF,TGCAGTGCTCCGAGAGGGCGGGGGACAGGGAGCACAGATACGCAGTATTTT
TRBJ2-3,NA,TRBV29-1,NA,CSVDSPGADTQYF,TGCAGCGTTGATTCCCCGGGAGCAGATACGCAGTATTTT
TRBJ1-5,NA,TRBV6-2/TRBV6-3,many,CASSYMLGGNQPQHF,TGTGCCAGCAGTTATATGCTGGGGGGAAATCAGCCCCAGCATTTT
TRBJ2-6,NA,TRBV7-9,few,CASRDTGDFSGANVLTF,TGTGCCAGCAGGGATACAGGGGACTTCTCTGGGGCCAACGTCCTGACTTTC
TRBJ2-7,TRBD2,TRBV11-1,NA,CASSWPPRGGWERHEQYF,TGTGCCAGCAGCTGGCCTCCACGGGGAGGGTGGGAACGCCACGAGCAGTACTTC
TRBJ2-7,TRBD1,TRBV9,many,CASSVSPGGSYEQYF,TGTGCCAGCAGCGTATCCCCAGGGGGCTCCTACGAGCAGTACTTC
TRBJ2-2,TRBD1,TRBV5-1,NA,CASKQGGDRAPGELFF,TGCGCCAGCAAACAAGGTGGGGACAGAGCCCCCGGGGAGCTGTTTTTT
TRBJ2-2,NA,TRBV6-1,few,CASLTPGRTGELFF,TGTGCCAGCTTAACCCCGGGGCGCACCGGGGAGCTGTTTTTT
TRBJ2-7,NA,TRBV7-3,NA,CASSPGTIRGEQYF,TGTGCCAGCAGCCCCGGGACCATAAGGGGGGAGCAGTACTTC
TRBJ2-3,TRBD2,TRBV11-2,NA,CASSPLAGTTDTQYF,TGTGCCAGCAGCCCGTTAGCGGGGACCACAGATACGCAGTATTTT
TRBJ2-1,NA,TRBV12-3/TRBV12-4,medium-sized,CATGLEQFF,TGTGCCACGGGCCTAGAGCAGTTCTTC
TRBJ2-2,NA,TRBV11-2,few,CASSLVLAAGELFF,TGTGCCAGCAGCTTGGTCTTAGCCGCCGGGGAGCTGTTTTTT
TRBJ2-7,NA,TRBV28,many,CASSYRAEDEQYF,TGTGCCAGCAGTTATAGGGCTGAGGACGAGCAGTACTTC
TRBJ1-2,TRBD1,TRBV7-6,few,CASSPSQGAYGYTF,TGTGCCAGCAGCCCCAGCCAGGGGGCCTATGGCTACACCTTC
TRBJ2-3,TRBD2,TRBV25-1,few,CASSLTSGGVGTQYF,TGTGCCAGCAGTCTTACTAGCGGGGGGGTTGGAACGCAGTATTTT
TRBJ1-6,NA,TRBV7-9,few,CASSLQGLSSPLHF,TGTGCCAGCAGTTTACAGGGTTTAAGTTCACCCCTCCACTTT
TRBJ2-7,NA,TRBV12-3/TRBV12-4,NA,CASRNELGRRIF,TGTGCCAGCAGAAACGAACTTGGACGGAGGATCTTC
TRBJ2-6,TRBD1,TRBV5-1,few,CASSPTGGSGANVLTF,TGCGCCAGCAGCCCGACAGGGGGCTCTGGGGCCAACGTCCTGACTTTC
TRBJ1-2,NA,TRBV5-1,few,CASSADPNYGYTF,TGCGCCAGCAGCGCGGATCCTAACTATGGCTACACCTTC